What follows are 9 T cell receptor beta chains derived from one specimen sequenced in a study of regulatory T cells in long-lasting Graves disease. The time point here: newly diagnosed GD, antithyroid drugs for less than 3 months. TCR sequences were obtained from RNA taken from PBMCs. Researchers made TCR beta libraries by using iRepertoire HTBI primers and running Arm-PCR on CDR3 regions. Via MiXCR, TCRdb re-called the multiplex PCR reads, giving one row per CDR3 protein. In the table there are a few hundred thousand distinct CDR3 sequences, about 16% of which are singletons. The sample in question was peripheral blood mononuclear cells (PBMCs), obtained at new diagnosis, from a patient treated with antithyroid drugs. The source is a female donor with Graves disease.

This clonotype showed up just a few times. This rearrangement joins TRBV28 to TRBJ1-3; a possible D gene is TRBD1 (5 bases). V lost 2 bases to trimming and J lost 3 bases, with 11 bases between them. The CDR3 has 15 residues. CDR1 and CDR2 (germline): MDHEN, SYDVKM. CDR3 in amino acids: CASSLQGGSGNTIYF. In DNA form, the CDR3 reads TGTGCCAGCAGTTTACAGGGCGGTAGTGGAAACACCATATATTTT. The variable domain in full, with the rest retrieved from reference TRBV28 and TRBJ1-3, is DVKVTQSSRYLVKRTGEKVFLECVQDMDHENMFWYRQDPGLGLRLIYFSYDVKMKEKGDIPEGYSVSREKKERFSLILESASTNQTSMYLCASSLQGGSGNTIYFGEGSWLTVV.

Regarding this clonotype: Given a far larger clone just one base away, this is likely a sequencing read error. CDR3 protein: CASNRTLGSTNTGELFF. CDR3 coding DNA: TGTGCCAGCAATCGAACCTTGGGGTCCACGAACACCGGGGAGCTGTTTTTT. The chain uses TRBV28 and TRBJ2-2; D remains unclear. Between the trimmed V and J ends, which lost 7 bases and 0 bases, there was a span of 18 bases. This CDR3 has 17 residues. Germline CDR1 MDHEN, CDR2 SYDVKM.

This clonotype was observed at least ten times. The chain couples TRBV7-9 to TRBJ1-3, with 7 bases identical to TRBD1. CDR1 and CDR2 from the germline V gene are SEHNR and FQNEAQ (reference sequence). The J segment lost 4 bases and the V segment lost 5 bases, leaving 8 bases of the junction unmatched. The CDR3 contains 15 residues. CDR3 in DNA: TGTGCCAGCAGCCGCGACAGGGCGAACGGAAACACCATATATTTT. Amino acids: CASSRDRANGNTIYF.

This clonotype was picked up many times. The rearrangement joins TRBV27 to TRBJ1-5; possibly TRBD1 for D (6 bases). The V and J ends lost 7 bases and 9 bases respectively, with 22 bases between them. The length of the CDR3 is 15 residues. Germline V lookup: CDR1 MNHEY, CDR2 SMNVEV (reference sequence). For the CDR3, the DNA is TGTGCCAGCAAGCGACAGGCCAATACCCGGGCGCCCCAGCATTTT. Its translation: CASKRQANTRAPQHF.

This clonotype was detected many times. The chain is built from TRBV29-1 and TRBJ2-5, with D possibly being TRBD1 (6 bases). The CDR3 sequence is 12 residues long. Germline V gene sequence: CDR1 SQVTM, CDR2 ANQGSEA. V dropped 4 bases and J dropped 5 bases, with 11 bases sitting between them. The CDR3 loop is CSVGTAEETQYF. The CDR3 DNA is TGCAGCGTTGGGACAGCGGAGGAGACCCAGTACTTC. Variable domain in full (rest from reference TRBV29-1 and TRBJ2-5): SAVISQKPSRDICQRGTSLTIQCQVDSQVTMMFWYRQQPGQSLTLIATANQGSEATYESGFVIDKFPISRPNLTFSTLTVSNMSPEDSSIYLCSVGTAEETQYFGPGTRLLVL.

Ten or more counts support this clonotype. This sequence joins TRBV20-1 and TRBJ2-1; 14 positions agree with TRBD2. Germline V gene data show CDR1 as DFQATT and CDR2 as SNEGSKA (reference sequence). V was pared by 6 bases and J by 7 bases, with 8 bases of the junction left unmatched. The CDR3 spans 15 residues. CDR3 loop: CSATLGLAGGNEQFF. In DNA form, the CDR3 reads TGCAGTGCAACTTTAGGACTAGCGGGAGGAAATGAGCAGTTCTTC.

This clonotype has a handful of counts. The rearrangement joins TRBV5-5 to TRBJ1-1; 7 nucleotides line up with TRBD1. Per the germline V gene, CDR1 is SGHKS and CDR2 is YYEKEE (reference sequence). Trimming removed 3 bases from V and 3 bases from J; junction bases left unmatched: 8. The CDR3 is made up of 15 amino acids. The CDR3 region is CASSSRQGADTEAFF. The CDR3 DNA sequence: TGTGCCAGCAGCTCCCGACAGGGAGCGGACACTGAAGCTTTCTTT.

This clonotype was counted many times. An end of the junction does not agree with germline; a read error may underlie this. The rearrangement joins TRBV10-3 to TRBJ2-1, with D uncertain. Germline V gives CDR1 ENHRY, CDR2 SYGVKD. The CDR3 is made up of 13 amino acids. The CDR3 DNA is TGTGCCATCAGTGCCGGGTCCTCCAATGAGCAGTTCTTC. Amino acids: CAISAGSSNEQFF.

There are a few counts of this clonotype. The chain employs TRBV15 and TRBJ2-1, with no clear D. The V end was cut by 7 bases, the J end by 4 bases, with 11 bases between. This CDR3 comprises 13 residues. The germline gives CDR1 LNHNV, CDR2 YYDKDF (reference sequence). Here the CDR3 DNA reads TGTGCCACCAAGGCGAGAGAGTACAATGAGCAGTTCTTC. It is translated as CATKAREYNEQFF.